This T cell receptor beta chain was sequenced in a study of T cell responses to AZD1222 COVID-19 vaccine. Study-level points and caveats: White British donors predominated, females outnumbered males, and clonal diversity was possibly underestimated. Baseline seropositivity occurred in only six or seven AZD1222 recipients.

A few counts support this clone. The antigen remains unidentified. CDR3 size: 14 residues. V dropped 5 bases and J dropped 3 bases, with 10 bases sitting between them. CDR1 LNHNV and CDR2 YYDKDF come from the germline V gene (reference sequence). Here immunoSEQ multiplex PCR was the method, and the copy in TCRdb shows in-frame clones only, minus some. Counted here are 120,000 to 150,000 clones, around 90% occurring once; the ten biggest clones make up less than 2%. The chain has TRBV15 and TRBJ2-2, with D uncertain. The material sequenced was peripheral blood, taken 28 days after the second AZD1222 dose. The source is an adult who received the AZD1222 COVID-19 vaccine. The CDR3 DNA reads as TGTGCCACCAGCCCCCAAAGCTACACCGGGGAGCTGTTTTTT. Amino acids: CATSPQSYTGELFF.